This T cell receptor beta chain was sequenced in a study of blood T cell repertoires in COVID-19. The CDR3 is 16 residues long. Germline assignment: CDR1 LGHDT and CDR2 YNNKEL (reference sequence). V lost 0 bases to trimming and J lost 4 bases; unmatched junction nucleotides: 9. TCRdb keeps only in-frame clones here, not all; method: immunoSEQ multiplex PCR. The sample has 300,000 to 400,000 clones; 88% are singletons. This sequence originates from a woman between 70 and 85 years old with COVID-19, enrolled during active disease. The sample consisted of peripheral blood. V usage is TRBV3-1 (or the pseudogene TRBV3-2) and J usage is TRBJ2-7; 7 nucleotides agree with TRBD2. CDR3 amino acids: CASSQDRWGGVYEQYF. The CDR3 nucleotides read TGTGCCAGCAGCCAAGACCGGTGGGGGGGTGTTTACGAGCAGTACTTC.